Presented here are 23 T cell receptor beta chains from one specimen sequenced in a study of shared clonotypes between healthy human individuals. Sequencing used immunoSEQ multiplex PCR; TCRdb keeps in-frame clones, though not all of them. The repertoire holds hundreds of thousands of clones, with roughly 94% as singletons. CD45RO-negative cells were positively selected for CCR7, leaving out terminally differentiated effector memory CD45RA+ cells. Sequenced sample: naive CD8+ T cells sorted from blood. The receptors shown here come from a man aged 25-45 years in good health.

CDR3 DNA: TGTGCCAGCAGTTTTGTCCTGACCCAACCCCGCGATGAGCAGTTCTTC. It yields the protein CASSFVLTQPRDEQFF. The V call is TRBV28, the J call TRBJ2-1, with no clear D. The CDR3 consists of 16 residues. The V gene lost 3 bases and the J gene lost 8 bases, with 20 bases spanning the gap. The germline CDR1 and CDR2 sequences are MDHEN and SYDVKM.

The chain has TRBV29-1 and TRBJ2-7, with unresolved D. CDR3 size: 14 residues. Germline V gene sequence: CDR1 SQVTM, CDR2 ANQGSEA. V was pared by 4 bases and J by 0 bases, with 13 bases between. The CDR3 DNA follows: TGCAGCGTTGGTGGGCCCCACTCCTCCTACGAGCAGTACTTC. This sequence encodes CSVGGPHSSYEQYF.

J is TRBJ2-5 and V is TRBV28; 13 positions agree with TRBD2. The CDR3 loop spans 16 amino acids. From germline, CDR1 is MDHEN and CDR2 SYDVKM. V was pared by 5 bases and J by 5 bases, with 8 bases of the junction left unmatched. CDR3 DNA sequence: TGTGCCAGCAGTCTTCGGACTAGCGGGAGACGTGAGACCCAGTACTTC. It codes for CASSLRTSGRRETQYF. Variable domain in full (rest from reference TRBV28 and TRBJ2-5): DVKVTQSSRYLVKRTGEKVFLECVQDMDHENMFWYRQDPGLGLRLIYFSYDVKMKEKGDIPEGYSVSREKKERFSLILESASTNQTSMYLCASSLRTSGRRETQYFGPGTRLLVL.

This chain uses TRBV29-1 with TRBJ1-4; TRBD1 aligns across 7 bases. Germline loops: CDR1 SQVTM, CDR2 ANQGSEA. V was pared by 0 bases and J by 5 bases, with 6 bases of the junction left unmatched. The CDR3 has 15 residues. In DNA, the CDR3 is TGCAGCGTTGAAGAACACGGGACAGCAAATGAAAAACTGTTTTTT. Amino acid sequence: CSVEEHGTANEKLFF.

J is TRBJ1-1 and V is TRBV9; weak D call: TRBD1 (5 bases). Per germline, CDR1 SGDLS and CDR2 YYNGEE. The CDR3 sequence is 14 residues long. V lost 3 bases to trimming and J lost 2 bases, with 11 bases between them. This CDR3 is CASSEGTGNTEAFF. CDR3 nucleotides: TGTGCCAGCAGCGAGGGGACGGGTAACACTGAAGCTTTCTTT.

This chain joins TRBV5-4 and TRBJ2-3; 15 positions agree with TRBD2. This CDR3 has 16 amino acids. CDR1 and CDR2 (germline): SGHNT, YYREEE (reference sequence). With V trimmed by 3 bases and J by 4 bases, 3 bases remained unmatched. The DNA for the CDR3 is TGTGCCAGCAGCTCGGGACTAGCGGGAGGCGCAGATACGCAGTATTTT. This gives the protein CASSSGLAGGADTQYF.

This sequence joins TRBV7-8 and TRBJ2-3, with 13 positions matching TRBD2. V was clipped by 5 bases and J by 5 bases; unmatched bases: 4. There are 15 residues in the CDR3. Germline V gives CDR1 SGHVS, CDR2 FQNEAQ. The CDR3, as DNA: TGTGCCAGCAGCCACCGACTAGCGGGAGGAGATACGCAGTATTTT. Amino acids: CASSHRLAGGDTQYF.

The chain is built from TRBV7-8 and TRBJ1-5; no firm D call. Trimming left V 1 base short and J 2 bases short, with 3 bases between. The germline CDR1 and CDR2 sequences are SGHVS and FQNEAQ. The CDR3 has 13 amino acids. The CDR3 nucleotides read TGTGCCAGCAGCTTAGTTGGCAATCAGCCCCAGCATTTT. Translation gives CASSLVGNQPQHF.

The rearrangement joins TRBV19 to TRBJ2-4; D is unclear. The length of the CDR3 is 16 residues. Germline V CDR1 and CDR2: LNHDA, SQIVND (reference sequence). Deletions cut 3 bases from V and 2 bases from J, with 14 bases between. CDR3 region: CASSIGSYSPKNIQYF. CDR3 nucleotide sequence: TGTGCCAGTAGTATCGGCTCCTACTCACCCAAAAACATTCAGTACTTC. Filled out from reference TRBV19 and TRBJ2-4, the complete variable domain reads DGGITQSPKYLFRKEGQNVTLSCEQNLNHDAMYWYRQDPGQGLRLIYYSQIVNDFQKGDIAEGYSVSREKKESFPLTVTSAQKNPTAFYLCASSIGSYSPKNIQYFGAGTRLSVL.

The rearrangement links TRBV7-6 to TRBJ2-1, with 9 bases aligning to TRBD1. V shed 3 bases and J 6 bases; nucleotides not matched to a gene: 9. The CDR3 contains 16 residues. CDR1 and CDR2 (germline): SGHVS, FNYEAQ. Here the CDR3 DNA reads TGTGCCAGCAGCTTTCCCGGGACAGGGTTCCCCAATGAGCAGTTCTTC. It translates to CASSFPGTGFPNEQFF.

This chain uses TRBV7-3 with TRBJ2-3; D might be TRBD1 (6 bases). The length of the CDR3 is 15 residues. Trimming left V 4 bases short and J 5 bases short, with 16 bases between. Germline lookup yields CDR1 SGHTA and CDR2 FQGTGA. The CDR3 sequence: CASSSGTTRGDTQYF. CDR3 bases: TGTGCCAGCAGCTCCGGGACAACCCGGGGAGATACGCAGTATTTT.

The chain recombines TRBV13 with TRBJ2-7; possibly TRBD1 for D (6 bases). Germline V gives CDR1 PRHDT, CDR2 FYEKMQ (reference sequence). The CDR3 is 14 residues long. V dropped 4 bases and J dropped 1 base, with 11 bases sitting between them. The DNA for the CDR3 is TGTGCCAGCAGCTCCACTGGACAGTCCTACGAGCAGTACTTC. Protein: CASSSTGQSYEQYF.

This rearrangement joins TRBV9 to TRBJ1-2; 8 bases are shared with TRBD1. This CDR3 region has 15 residues. Germline loops: CDR1 SGDLS, CDR2 YYNGEE. Losses at the gene ends were 1 base for V and 2 bases for J; bases not matched to a gene: 4. Written as DNA, the CDR3 is TGTGCCAGCAGCGTACATGGGGACAGGAACTATGGCTACACCTTC. It is translated as CASSVHGDRNYGYTF.

This sequence joins TRBV11-2 and TRBJ2-1; possibly TRBD2 for D (6 bases). Germline CDR1 is SGHAT and CDR2 is FQNNGV. Trimming left V 2 bases short and J 10 bases short, with 18 bases between. The CDR3 covers 15 residues. CDR3 DNA sequence: TGTGCCAGCAGCTTACGGGACTCCCAGAGTAGGGAGCAGTTCTTC. Translation: CASSLRDSQSREQFF.

The J gene is TRBJ2-1, the V gene TRBV10-3; D is possibly TRBD2 (5 bases). The CDR3 spans 15 residues. The V and J ends lost 7 bases and 2 bases respectively, with 15 bases between them. Looked up from germline, CDR1 is ENHRY and CDR2 is SYGVKD. This chain's CDR3 is CAITAVARTYNEQFF. CDR3 in DNA: TGTGCCATCACCGCCGTAGCGCGAACCTACAATGAGCAGTTCTTC.

The J gene is TRBJ2-2, the V gene TRBV19; D is undetermined. Germline V gives CDR1 LNHDA, CDR2 SQIVND (reference sequence). Trimming stripped 7 bases from V and 7 bases from J, with 10 bases between. This CDR3 is 12 amino acids long. CDR3 residues: CASTHTIGELFF. The CDR3 DNA sequence: TGTGCCAGTACCCACACAATCGGGGAGCTGTTTTTT.

J is TRBJ2-3 and V is TRBV7-6; 8 bases align to TRBD2. Trimming removed 3 bases from V and 6 bases from J; junction bases left unmatched: 11. The CDR3 spans 16 residues. Germline V lookup: CDR1 SGHVS, CDR2 FNYEAQ. The CDR3 bases are TGTGCCAGCAGCTTCTTAGCGGGGCCGCCGGGGGATACGCAGTATTTT. It codes for CASSFLAGPPGDTQYF.

The genes are TRBV6-1 and TRBJ2-7, with 9 bases that match TRBD2. The CDR3 is made up of 14 amino acids. J was trimmed by 3 bases and V by 4 bases; bases with no gene match: 4. CDR1 and CDR2 (germline): MNHNS, SASEGT. CDR3 amino acids: CASSGASGVYEQYF. The CDR3 nucleotides read TGTGCCAGCAGTGGGGCTAGCGGGGTCTACGAGCAGTACTTC.

This chain uses TRBV5-1 with TRBJ2-2; no definite D call. With 0 bases removed from V and 3 bases from J, the gap between germline ends came to 12 bases. The CDR3 covers 16 residues. Germline lookup yields CDR1 SGHRS and CDR2 YFSETQ. In DNA form, the CDR3 reads TGCGCCAGCAGCTTGGTGGGGATGTCGCACACCGGGGAGCTGTTTTTT. It translates to CASSLVGMSHTGELFF.

V and J are TRBV4-3 and TRBJ1-5; maybe TRBD1 (6 bases). Trimming cost V 6 bases and J 4 bases, with 13 bases left between them. CDR1 LGHNA and CDR2 YSLEER come from the germline V gene. This CDR3 is 14 amino acids long. The CDR3 DNA is TGCGCCAGCAGTCGACTCCAGGGGAATCAGCCCCAGCATTTT. Its translation is CASSRLQGNQPQHF.

The chain employs TRBV5-5 and TRBJ2-3; 8 bases fit TRBD1. CDR1 and CDR2 (germline): SGHKS, YYEKEE (reference sequence). CDR3 length equals 14 residues. Trimming at V came to 5 bases and at J to 5 bases, leaving 7 bases not matched to a gene. The CDR3 coding sequence is TGTGCCAGCAGTCATGACAGGGGTGGAGATACGCAGTATTTT. This translates into CASSHDRGGDTQYF.

The rearrangement links TRBV11-2 to TRBJ1-1; 7 nucleotides match TRBD1. This CDR3 has 14 amino acids. Looked up from germline, CDR1 is SGHAT and CDR2 is FQNNGV. J gave up 4 bases and V 6 bases, and 8 bases lay outside the gene matches. The CDR3: CASRGRGYSTEAFF. CDR3 DNA: TGTGCCAGCAGAGGCAGGGGGTACTCCACTGAAGCTTTCTTT.

The V gene is TRBV19, the J gene TRBJ2-5; 12 nucleotides align to TRBD2. V shed 6 bases and J 4 bases; nucleotides not matched to a gene: 12. Germline lookup yields CDR1 LNHDA and CDR2 SQIVND (reference sequence). This CDR3 region has 17 residues. CDR3 in amino acids: CASRSRLAGADRETQYF. The CDR3 region has the DNA TGTGCCAGTAGGTCCCGACTAGCGGGAGCTGATCGAGAGACCCAGTACTTC. Together with reference TRBV19 and TRBJ2-5, the CDR3 gives the full variable domain: DGGITQSPKYLFRKEGQNVTLSCEQNLNHDAMYWYRQDPGQGLRLIYYSQIVNDFQKGDIAEGYSVSREKKESFPLTVTSAQKNPTAFYLCASRSRLAGADRETQYFGPGTRLLVL.